One and the same sample provided the 8 T cell receptor beta chains below, sequenced in a study of T cells in Graves' hyperthyroidism and ophthalmopathy. What was amplified from RNA transcripts were TCR beta CDR3 regions. TCR CDR3 regions were first amplified by RT-PCR with HTBI primers. A single record per CDR3 protein comes from TCRdb applying MiXCR to the multiplex PCR reads. Of about 590,000 distinct CDR3 sequences in the sample, 15% to 19% were seen once. Sequencing was carried out using blood. All receptors derive from a woman in her twenties or thirties with Graves' hyperthyroidism.

This clonotype was detected ten times or more. V gene TRBV12-3 or TRBV12-4 combines with J gene TRBJ2-7; D unclear. V dropped 6 bases and J dropped 4 bases, with 7 bases sitting between them. The CDR3 runs to 11 residues. The CDR3 bases are TGTGCCAGCAGCTCGAGGTACGAGCAGTACTTC. This translates into CASSSRYEQYF.

This clonotype occurred a few times. This chain links TRBV7-6 with TRBJ1-1; no clear D. V was pared by 5 bases and J by 4 bases, with 17 bases between. Germline CDR1 SGHVS, CDR2 FNYEAQ. This CDR3 is 15 amino acids long. The CDR3 protein is CASSLKQSMSTEAFF. The CDR3 DNA is TGTGCCAGCAGCCTGAAACAGTCGATGAGCACTGAAGCTTTCTTT.

J is TRBJ2-2 and V is TRBV20-1; unclear D gene. Germline CDR1 and CDR2: DFQATT and SNEGSKA (reference sequence). CDR3 length equals 15 residues. Deletions cut 3 bases from V and 0 bases from J, with 11 bases between. This CDR3 reads CSASYDSANTGELFF. DNA for the CDR3: TGCAGTGCTAGTTATGACTCCGCGAACACCGGGGAGCTGTTTTTT.

This clonotype was counted at least ten times. This sequence joins TRBV11-2 and TRBJ2-7; D remains ambiguous. Trimming took off 3 bases at V and 6 bases at J, with 15 bases between the two ends. The CDR3 loop spans 14 amino acids. The V gene's germline CDR1 is SGHAT and CDR2 FQNNGV. The CDR3 region is CASSFIDPAVEQYF. In nucleotides, the CDR3 is TGTGCCAGCAGCTTTATAGATCCCGCGGTCGAGCAGTACTTC.

This clonotype was seen many times. The J gene is TRBJ1-6, the V gene TRBV12-3 or TRBV12-4; 10 bases map to TRBD1. The CDR3 consists of 16 residues. The V and J ends lost 2 bases and 10 bases, in that order; junction bases with no gene match: 8. The CDR3 spells CASSLIGGQGRSPLHF. CDR3 nucleotides: TGTGCCAGCAGTTTAATTGGGGGACAGGGGCGCTCACCCCTCCACTTT.

The chain joins TRBV7-9 to TRBJ1-4; 9 bases agree with TRBD1. Looked up from germline, CDR1 is SEHNR and CDR2 is FQNEAQ (reference sequence). J lost 2 bases, V lost 4 bases, and 8 bases had no gene match. The CDR3 runs 17 residues. The DNA of the CDR3 is TGTGCCAGCAGCTCCCCCAGTGGGACAGGGACTAATGAAAAACTGTTTTTT. The encoded protein is CASSSPSGTGTNEKLFF.

This clonotype was seen more than once but under ten times. The V and J genes are TRBV18 and TRBJ2-1; D gene unclear. This CDR3 has 16 residues. The germline V gene has CDR1 KGHSH and CDR2 LQKENI. V dropped 6 bases and J dropped 0 bases, with 15 bases sitting between them. The CDR3: CASSQASRSSYNEQFF. In nucleotides, the CDR3 is TGTGCCAGCTCCCAGGCCTCTAGGAGCTCCTACAATGAGCAGTTCTTC.

In this sample, this clonotype turned up many times. The chain joins TRBV5-1 to TRBJ2-1; D gene uncertain. There are 13 residues in the CDR3. Germline lookup yields CDR1 SGHRS and CDR2 YFSETQ. V gave up 0 bases and J gave up 6 bases, with 7 bases separating them. The CDR3, as DNA: TGCGCCAGCAGCTTGGCCCCAGCCAATGAGCAGTTCTTC. This encodes CASSLAPANEQFF. Filled out from reference TRBV5-1 and TRBJ2-1, the complete variable domain reads KAGVTQTPRYLIKTRGQQVTLSCSPISGHRSVSWYQQTPGQGLQFLFEYFSETQRNKGNFPGRFSGRQFSNSRSEMNVSTLELGDSALYLCASSLAPANEQFFGPGTRLTVL.